What follows are 8 T cell receptor beta chains derived from one specimen sequenced in a study of shared clonotypes between healthy human individuals. This table comes from immunoSEQ multiplex PCR, and its TCRdb copy is limited to in-frame clones, with some not included. Altogether about 2.4 million clones are present, 93% being singletons, with the ten largest covering 0.36%. The sequenced material came from naive CD4+ T cells from PBMCs. The subset denotes: CD45RA+ positively selected. These receptors were obtained from a man aged 18 to 30 in good health. Some clones in this sample may be carry-over from other donors' samples.

Worth noting for this clone: The same CDR3 arises from other DNA sequences in this sample as well. The V call is TRBV7-9, the J call TRBJ2-1, with D possibly matching TRBD2 (6 bases). Trimming left V 5 bases short and J 8 bases short, with 19 bases between. Germline V gives CDR1 SEHNR, CDR2 FQNEAQ (reference sequence). The CDR3 covers 15 residues. The CDR3 sequence is CASSLALAQRDEQFF. The CDR3, as DNA: TGTGCCAGCAGCCTGGCCCTGGCACAGCGGGATGAGCAGTTCTTC.

This sequence joins TRBV29-1 and TRBJ2-1, with 9 bases lining up with TRBD2. The V segment lost 5 bases and the J segment 3 bases; nucleotides outside the gene matches: 5. The germline V gene encodes CDR1 SQVTM and CDR2 ANQGSEA. CDR3 length: 14 amino acids. The CDR3 reads CSVFGGRGYNEQFF. The CDR3 DNA follows: TGCAGCGTTTTTGGCGGGAGGGGCTACAATGAGCAGTTCTTC.

This chain joins TRBV2 and TRBJ1-5; TRBD1 might be the D (5 bases). The germline V gene encodes CDR1 SNHLY and CDR2 FYNNEI. The CDR3 has 16 residues. The V and J ends lost 5 bases and 1 base respectively, with 15 bases between them. The CDR3 DNA is TGTGCCAGCAGTCGTAGGGGAGGGGAGAGCAATCAGCCCCAGCATTTT. Translation gives CASSRRGGESNQPQHF. The full variable domain, its missing parts supplied by reference TRBV2 and TRBJ1-5, is EPEVTQTPSHQVTQMGQEVILRCVPISNHLYFYWYRQILGQKVEFLVSFYNNEISEKSEIFDDQFSVERPDGSNFTLKIRSTKLEDSAMYFCASSRRGGESNQPQHFGDGTRLSIL.

This clone was seen just once. This chain links TRBV4-3 with TRBJ2-1, with TRBD2 matching over 7 bases. The V segment lost 2 bases and the J segment 7 bases; nucleotides outside the gene matches: 5. There are 14 residues in the CDR3. Germline CDR1 LGHNA, CDR2 YSLEER. This CDR3 reads CASSQSGLVNEQFF. CDR3 nucleotides: TGCGCCAGCAGCCAATCCGGACTAGTTAATGAGCAGTTCTTC.

This chain uses TRBV4-3 with TRBJ1-4, with TRBD1 as a possible D gene (5 bases). Germline CDR1 and CDR2: LGHNA and YSLEER. The CDR3 totals 16 residues. The germline V and J ends were trimmed by 0 bases and 5 bases, with 13 bases remaining between them. Written as DNA, the CDR3 is TGCGCCAGCAGCCAAGACGGGCAGGGCAGAAATGAAAAACTGTTTTTT. Translated: CASSQDGQGRNEKLFF.

The rearrangement joins TRBV7-9 to TRBJ2-5, with D perhaps matching TRBD1 (6 bases). The CDR3 is 12 amino acids. Per germline, CDR1 SEHNR and CDR2 FQNEAQ (reference sequence). V shed 8 bases and J shed 9 bases, with 16 bases lying between them. The CDR3 region is CASGPTKGAQYF. DNA for the CDR3: TGTGCCAGCGGCCCGACTAAGGGGGCCCAGTACTTC. The variable domain in full, with the rest retrieved from reference TRBV7-9 and TRBJ2-5, is DTGVSQNPRHKITKRGQNVTFRCDPISEHNRLYWYRQTLGQGPEFLTYFQNEAQLEKSRLLSDRFSAERPKGSFSTLEIQRTEQGDSAMYLCASGPTKGAQYFGPGTRLLVL.

The chain joins TRBV19 to TRBJ1-1; D is ambiguous. V lost 7 bases and J lost 1, with 16 bases in between. The CDR3 sequence is 15 residues long. Germline V gene data show CDR1 as LNHDA and CDR2 as SQIVND (reference sequence). The CDR3: CASTLDRTQNTEAFF. The CDR3 region has the DNA TGTGCCAGTACCCTGGACCGAACTCAGAACACTGAAGCTTTCTTT.

This chain links TRBV29-1 with TRBJ1-2; unclear D gene. V lost 3 bases and J lost 3, with 5 bases in between. Germline V gene lookup returns CDR1 SQVTM and CDR2 ANQGSEA. The CDR3 is 11 amino acids. CDR3 protein: CSVDGDYGYTF. DNA of the CDR3: TGCAGCGTTGACGGGGACTATGGCTACACCTTC.